The 32 T cell receptor beta chains listed next were all sequenced from one sample in a study of pediatric ulcerative colitis. Some clones are missing from TCRdb's copy, which holds only in-frame ones; the method was immunoSEQ multiplex PCR. The sample yields 40,000 to 55,000 clones, around 81% seen once. The rectum was sampled with one to two pinch biopsies at colonoscopy. Sequencing used gut tissue. These receptors all stem from a girl aged 5 to 17 with moderate ulcerative colitis.

This clone was seen a few times. The chain is built from TRBV19 and TRBJ1-3; D may be TRBD1 (5 bases). The length of the CDR3 is 15 residues. Trimming left V 2 bases short and J 2 bases short, with 10 bases between. Germline lookup yields CDR1 LNHDA and CDR2 SQIVND (reference sequence). The CDR3 sequence is CASSISEGAGNTIYF. DNA of the CDR3: TGTGCCAGTAGTATATCAGAAGGGGCTGGAAACACCATATATTTT.

This clone was observed a single time. The chain employs TRBV5-1 and TRBJ2-5, with D possibly matching TRBD1 (6 bases). The CDR3 is 15 residues long. Trimming took off 0 bases at V and 4 bases at J, with 13 bases between the two ends. The V gene's germline CDR1 is SGHRS and CDR2 YFSETQ. The CDR3 sequence: CASSLGSGVRETQYF. In DNA, the CDR3 is TGCGCCAGCAGCTTGGGCTCAGGGGTCCGAGAGACCCAGTACTTC.

The chain recombines TRBV28 with TRBJ2-1, with D perhaps TRBD2 (5 bases). Germline CDR1 MDHEN, CDR2 SYDVKM. V lost 3 bases and J lost 0, with 9 bases in between. This CDR3 has 15 residues. Written as DNA, the CDR3 is TGTGCCAGCAGTTTGGACTCGAGCTCCTACAATGAGCAGTTCTTC. It specifies CASSLDSSSYNEQFF. Filled out from reference TRBV28 and TRBJ2-1, the complete variable domain reads DVKVTQSSRYLVKRTGEKVFLECVQDMDHENMFWYRQDPGLGLRLIYFSYDVKMKEKGDIPEGYSVSREKKERFSLILESASTNQTSMYLCASSLDSSSYNEQFFGPGTRLTVL.

The gene calls are TRBV7-2 and TRBJ2-3, with no clear D. With 2 bases removed from V and 0 bases from J, the gap between germline ends came to 9 bases. From germline, CDR1 is SGHTA and CDR2 FQGNSA. The length of the CDR3 is 15 residues. This CDR3 reads CASSLLADSTDTQYF. Here the CDR3 DNA reads TGTGCCAGCAGCTTATTGGCCGATAGCACAGATACGCAGTATTTT.

The chain joins TRBV7-2 to TRBJ2-7; D is undetermined. V shed 5 bases and J shed 2 bases, with 13 bases lying between them. The CDR3 has 14 residues. Germline CDR1 and CDR2: SGHTA and FQGNSA. The CDR3 nucleotides are TGTGCCAGCAGCGCCGATGGGGTTCCCTACGAGCAGTACTTC. Translating it yields CASSADGVPYEQYF.

This chain links TRBV5-1 with TRBJ2-6; D not resolved. The CDR3 has 15 residues. The V end was cut by 0 bases, the J end by 1 base, with 5 bases between. Per germline, CDR1 SGHRS and CDR2 YFSETQ. The CDR3 protein is CASSLVGSGANVLTF. The CDR3 DNA sequence: TGCGCCAGCAGCTTGGTAGGGTCTGGGGCCAACGTCCTGACTTTC.

The V and J genes are TRBV4-2 and TRBJ2-3, with TRBD2 matching over 10 bases. After removal of 0 bases from V and 4 bases from J, the junction contained 7 bases not matched to a gene. Looked up from germline, CDR1 is LGHNA and CDR2 is YNFKEQ. This CDR3 contains 17 residues. The CDR3 loop is CASSQDLSGGASDTQYF. The CDR3 DNA sequence: TGTGCCAGCAGCCAAGATTTGAGCGGGGGGGCTTCAGATACGCAGTATTTT.

The sample holds a few counts of this clone. This chain links TRBV2 with TRBJ1-4; TRBD1 matches 8 bases. This CDR3 has 13 amino acids. From germline, CDR1 is SNHLY and CDR2 FYNNEI. Germline trimming cut 10 bases from V and 3 bases from J; bases unmatched to any gene: 4. This CDR3 is CATQGAANEKLFF. The CDR3 DNA is TGTGCCACCCAGGGGGCGGCTAATGAAAAACTGTTTTTT.

The J gene is TRBJ1-1, the V gene TRBV6-5; D is unresolved. This CDR3 region has 14 residues. Trimming pared 6 bases from V and 11 bases from J, leaving 22 bases between. Germline V lookup: CDR1 MNHEY, CDR2 SVGAGI. DNA for the CDR3: TGTGCCAGCAGAGCGACGGCCAACACTGATGAGGCTTTCTTT. Residues: CASRATANTDEAFF.

This chain links TRBV29-1 with TRBJ1-2; no definite D call. CDR1 is SQVTM and CDR2 is ANQGSEA in the germline V gene. V lost 5 bases, J lost 1 base, and 5 bases lay in between. The length of the CDR3 is 11 residues. The CDR3 DNA reads TGCAGCGTTCCAAGTAACTATGGCTACACCTTC. Encoded protein: CSVPSNYGYTF.

The table lists this clone with a few counts. The genes are TRBV9 and TRBJ2-2, with a weak D call TRBD2 (6 bases). Per the germline V gene, CDR1 is SGDLS and CDR2 is YYNGEE. The CDR3 sequence is 14 residues long. V was trimmed by 2 bases and J by 4 bases, leaving 9 bases between them. The CDR3 protein is CASSVGTVTGELFF. The CDR3 bases are TGTGCCAGCAGCGTTGGGACTGTCACCGGGGAGCTGTTTTTT.

V usage is TRBV5-4 and J usage is TRBJ2-7; 7 nucleotides agree with TRBD1. The length of the CDR3 is 13 residues. Germline V CDR1 and CDR2: SGHNT, YYREEE (reference sequence). The V and J ends lost 4 bases and 3 bases, in that order; junction bases with no gene match: 4. This CDR3 reads CASSRDSYYEQYF. In DNA, the CDR3 is TGTGCCAGCAGCCGGGACAGCTACTACGAGCAGTACTTC.

V and J are TRBV4-1 and TRBJ1-5, with a tentative D call TRBD1 (5 bases). From germline, CDR1 is MGHRA and CDR2 YSYEKL. The V end lost 1 base, the J end lost 7 bases, and 14 bases lay between the germline ends. There are 15 residues in the CDR3. The CDR3 DNA sequence: TGCGCCAGCAGCCAAGGAGGGGCCGGGAGCCAGCCCCAGCATTTT. Its translation is CASSQGGAGSQPQHF.

This clone was observed a few times. The V call is TRBV19, the J call TRBJ1-2; D gene ambiguous. CDR1 and CDR2 from the germline V gene are LNHDA and SQIVND (reference sequence). CDR3 length: 13 residues. V was pared by 7 bases and J by 2 bases, with 11 bases between. The CDR3 loop is CASTPNLNYGYTF. The CDR3 DNA reads as TGTGCCAGTACCCCGAACCTAAACTATGGCTACACCTTC.

The V call is TRBV7-9, the J call TRBJ2-1; D might be TRBD1 (5 bases). From germline, CDR1 is SEHNR and CDR2 FQNEAQ (reference sequence). There are 12 residues in the CDR3. Trimming pared 4 bases from V and 6 bases from J, leaving 7 bases between. CDR3 amino acids: CASSSGINEQFF. For the CDR3, the DNA is TGTGCCAGCAGCTCAGGGATCAATGAGCAGTTCTTC. The whole variable domain, filled in from reference TRBV7-9 and TRBJ2-1, reads DTGVSQNPRHKITKRGQNVTFRCDPISEHNRLYWYRQTLGQGPEFLTYFQNEAQLEKSRLLSDRFSAERPKGSFSTLEIQRTEQGDSAMYLCASSSGINEQFFGPGTRLTVL.

The chain joins TRBV15 to TRBJ1-1; possibly TRBD1 for D (5 bases). Germline CDR1 reads LNHNV; CDR2 reads YYDKDF (reference sequence). The CDR3 contains 14 residues. V shed 6 bases and J shed 1 base, with 12 bases lying between them. In nucleotides, the CDR3 is TGTGCCACCAGATTACCAGGGAGGAACACTGAAGCTTTCTTT. It yields the protein CATRLPGRNTEAFF.

The V call is TRBV29-1, the J call TRBJ2-3; D gene unclear. This CDR3 is built from 14 residues. Germline CDR1 is SQVTM and CDR2 is ANQGSEA. Deletions cut 2 bases from V and 0 bases from J, with 9 bases between. This CDR3 is CSVEPDISTDTQYF. CDR3 nucleotides: TGCAGCGTTGAACCCGACATTAGCACAGATACGCAGTATTTT.

This clone appeared once. J is TRBJ1-1 and V is TRBV30; D is uncertain. CDR3 length equals 14 residues. V lost 0 bases and J lost 3, with 11 bases in between. CDR1 GTSNPN and CDR2 SVGIG come from the germline V gene (reference sequence). The chain's CDR3 is CAWSVPHKHTEAFF. As DNA, the CDR3 is TGTGCCTGGAGTGTACCTCATAAACACACTGAAGCTTTCTTT. Complete variable domain (other parts from reference TRBV30 and TRBJ1-1): SQTIHQWPATLVQPVGSPLSLECTVEGTSNPNLYWYRQAAGRGLQLLFYSVGIGQISSEVPQNLSASRPQDRQFILSSKKLLLSDSGFYLCAWSVPHKHTEAFFGQGTRLTVV.

The chain links TRBV4-2 to TRBJ2-7; D tentatively fits TRBD1 or TRBD2 (5 bases each). The CDR3 is made up of 15 amino acids. Germline values: CDR1 LGHNA, CDR2 YNFKEQ. Between the trimmed V and J ends, which lost 4 bases and 3 bases, there was a span of 16 bases. The CDR3 sequence is CASSPWGNSYYEQYF. The CDR3 DNA reads TGTGCCAGCAGCCCCTGGGGGAACAGCTACTACGAGCAGTACTTC.

The V call is TRBV7-9, the J call TRBJ2-5; D is uncertain. CDR3 length equals 12 residues. The V and J ends lost 6 bases and 5 bases respectively, with 10 bases between them. CDR1 and CDR2 from the germline V gene are SEHNR and FQNEAQ (reference sequence). The CDR3 is CASSLESETQYF. The CDR3 nucleotides read TGTGCCAGCAGTCTCGAGTCGGAGACCCAGTACTTC.

The rearrangement links TRBV4-1 to TRBJ1-6; D is uncertain. The CDR3 extends over 14 amino acids. Trimming stripped 1 base from V and 7 bases from J, with 8 bases between. Per the germline V gene, CDR1 is MGHRA and CDR2 is YSYEKL. CDR3 region: CASSQARNNSPLHF. The DNA for the CDR3 is TGCGCCAGCAGCCAAGCACGGAACAATTCACCCCTCCACTTT.

The J gene is TRBJ2-2, the V gene TRBV5-8; tentatively, D is TRBD1 or TRBD2 (6 bases each). The CDR3 totals 15 residues. The germline CDR1 and CDR2 sequences are SGHTS and YDEGEE. The ends were cut back, 3 bases at V and 7 bases at J, with 16 bases in the middle. The CDR3 protein is CASSSGTGGVGELFF. The CDR3 DNA reads as TGTGCCAGCAGCTCAGGGACCGGGGGCGTCGGGGAGCTGTTTTTT.

This rearrangement joins TRBV10-2 to TRBJ1-1; 9 bases are shared with TRBD1. The CDR3 is 14 amino acids. The germline gives CDR1 WSHSY, CDR2 SAAADI. J lost 6 bases, V lost 4 bases, and 6 bases had no gene match. CDR3 nucleotides: TGCGCCAGCAGTGGACAGGGGGTGAAAGCTGAAGCTTTCTTT. Its protein is CASSGQGVKAEAFF.

The rearrangement joins TRBV19 to TRBJ1-4; unclear D gene. Trimming took 2 bases from V and 4 from J, leaving 8 bases between them. The CDR3 runs 14 residues. The germline gives CDR1 LNHDA, CDR2 SQIVND (reference sequence). CDR3 DNA sequence: TGTGCCAGTAGTATATCAACCTTTAATGAAAAACTGTTTTTT. Amino acids: CASSISTFNEKLFF.

The chain combines TRBV4-1 with TRBJ2-5, with unresolved D. V was cut by 0 bases and J by 2 bases, with 10 bases left in between. Germline CDR1 MGHRA, CDR2 YSYEKL. The CDR3 has 15 amino acids. CDR3 coding DNA: TGCGCCAGCAGCCAAGATTTGGTGAGGCAAGAGACCCAGTACTTC. It encodes CASSQDLVRQETQYF.

The table lists this clone with a few counts. This chain uses TRBV27 with TRBJ1-6; no reliable D call. Between the trimmed V and J ends, which lost 6 bases and 2 bases, there was a span of 17 bases. CDR3 length: 17 amino acids. Germline V gives CDR1 MNHEY, CDR2 SMNVEV (reference sequence). CDR3 DNA sequence: TGTGCCAGCAGGAGCCTCGACCAACCTCCCTATAATTCACCCCTCCACTTT. Residues: CASRSLDQPPYNSPLHF.

The J gene is TRBJ2-1, the V gene TRBV5-1, with a tentative D call TRBD1 (7 bases). Between the trimmed V and J ends, which lost 5 bases and 3 bases, there was a span of 18 bases. Germline loops: CDR1 SGHRS, CDR2 YFSETQ. This CDR3 comprises 16 residues. The CDR3 reads CASRPNTGDFYNEQFF. Written as DNA, the CDR3 is TGCGCCAGCAGACCAAACACAGGGGACTTCTACAATGAGCAGTTCTTC.

The V and J genes are TRBV28 and TRBJ1-2, with TRBD1 matching 7 bases. Germline lookup yields CDR1 MDHEN and CDR2 SYDVKM. V was clipped by 10 bases and J by 4 bases; unmatched bases: 9. The CDR3 totals 13 residues. For the CDR3, the DNA is TGTGCCACCGTTGAAGGGGGCCCCTATGGCTACACCTTC. Amino acid sequence: CATVEGGPYGYTF.

The chain has TRBV5-1 and TRBJ2-1; TRBD2 agrees at 8 bases. CDR3 length: 14 amino acids. Germline loops: CDR1 SGHRS, CDR2 YFSETQ. V was clipped by 3 bases and J by 9 bases; unmatched bases: 8. The CDR3 sequence: CASSSQAGVPEQFF. In DNA, the CDR3 is TGCGCCAGCAGCTCCCAAGCGGGAGTTCCTGAGCAGTTCTTC. The whole variable domain, remainder taken from reference TRBV5-1 and TRBJ2-1, is KAGVTQTPRYLIKTRGQQVTLSCSPISGHRSVSWYQQTPGQGLQFLFEYFSETQRNKGNFPGRFSGRQFSNSRSEMNVSTLELGDSALYLCASSSQAGVPEQFFGPGTRLTVL.

The chain recombines TRBV30 with TRBJ2-1; D unresolved. The CDR3 contains 19 residues. V shed 0 bases and J shed 0 bases, with 21 bases lying between them. Germline V CDR1 and CDR2: GTSNPN, SVGIG (reference sequence). CDR3 in DNA: TGTGCCTGGAGTGTACCCCTTGGTGCGCGGACCAGCTCCTACAATGAGCAGTTCTTC. Its translation is CAWSVPLGARTSSYNEQFF.

The CDR3 sequence is CASSGGTGFGNEQFF. DNA of the CDR3: TGTGCCAGTAGTGGGGGGACAGGGTTCGGCAATGAGCAGTTCTTC. J is TRBJ2-1 and V is TRBV19; 9 nucleotides match TRBD1. The CDR3 runs 15 residues. V lost 5 bases to trimming and J lost 6 bases; unmatched junction nucleotides: 8. Germline CDR1 LNHDA, CDR2 SQIVND (reference sequence).

The V call is TRBV7-2, the J call TRBJ1-1; no clear D gene. V lost 1 base and J lost 9, with 18 bases in between. CDR1 SGHTA and CDR2 FQGNSA come from the germline V gene. The CDR3 has 15 amino acids. This chain's CDR3 is CASSLVGIKVDKAFF. Written as DNA, the CDR3 is TGTGCCAGCAGCTTAGTTGGTATCAAGGTTGATAAAGCTTTCTTT.